The 16 T cell receptor beta chains listed next were all sequenced from one sample in a study of early T cells in non-severe SARS-CoV-2 infection. Using its own MiXCR run on the 5' RACE reads, TCRdb lists one record per CDR3 protein. The sample has roughly 51,000 distinct CDR3 sequences; approximately 6.7% are singletons. Sequenced sample: whole blood. All receptors come from an adult who was a healthcare worker with PCR-confirmed SARS-CoV-2 infection or an uninfected control (not recorded which).

In this sample, this clonotype turned up a few times. The chain uses TRBV20-1 and TRBJ1-6, with TRBD1 matching 7 bases. CDR1 and CDR2 (germline): DFQATT, SNEGSKA (reference sequence). This CDR3 is 14 amino acids long. The trim removed 6 bases at V and 8 bases at J, leaving 10 bases unmatched. CDR3 nucleotide sequence: TGCAGTGCAACCGCGACAGGGAGGGATTCACCCCTCCACTTT. Translated, it gives CSATATGRDSPLHF.

This clonotype was seen repeatedly, ten times or more. This chain uses TRBV19 with TRBJ1-3; 9 bases agree with TRBD1. The CDR3 has 14 amino acids. CDR1 and CDR2 from the germline V gene are LNHDA and SQIVND (reference sequence). Trimming at V came to 6 bases and at J to 3 bases, leaving 3 bases not matched to a gene. Written as DNA, the CDR3 is TGTGCCAGTAGAATGACAGGGGGTGGAAACACCATATATTTT. Protein sequence: CASRMTGGGNTIYF.

This clonotype was observed a few times. The rearrangement joins TRBV5-1 to TRBJ2-1; possible D gene TRBD1, 5 bases. CDR1 SGHRS and CDR2 YFSETQ come from the germline V gene. The CDR3 is made up of 15 amino acids. V was pared by 0 bases and J by 8 bases, with 15 bases between. Here the CDR3 DNA reads TGCGCCAGCAGCTTGGCCCAGGGTGGGCACGATGAGCAGTTCTTC. Its translation is CASSLAQGGHDEQFF.

This clonotype has at least ten counts. The J gene is TRBJ1-2, the V gene TRBV28; tentatively, D is TRBD1 (6 bases). The germline V gene has CDR1 MDHEN and CDR2 SYDVKM. V was shortened by 2 bases and J by 2 bases, with 12 bases between the two germline ends. This CDR3 spans 15 amino acids. The CDR3 coding sequence is TGTGCCAGCAGTTTAACGGGGGGCCTGAACTATGGCTACACCTTC. It translates to CASSLTGGLNYGYTF.

In this sample, this clonotype turned up many times. This sequence joins TRBV18 and TRBJ2-7, with 9 bases lining up with TRBD1. The V gene end was trimmed by 3 bases and the J gene end by 5 bases; junction bases not matched to a gene: 8. Germline CDR1 and CDR2: KGHSH and LQKENI. The CDR3 consists of 15 residues. The CDR3: CASSPLKDRGHEQYF. The CDR3 DNA reads TGTGCCAGCTCACCGTTGAAGGACAGGGGCCACGAGCAGTACTTC.

This clonotype was seen a few times. This chain joins TRBV21-1 and TRBJ2-7; whether TRBD1, the table's D call, matches the DNA was not checked. TRBV21-1 is given as a pseudogene. CDR3 length: 15 residues. The CDR3 here is CASSNPPRGSYEQYF. The CDR3 region has the DNA TGTGCCAGCAGCAATCCTCCCAGGGGTTCCTACGAGCAGTACTTC.

This clonotype was observed a handful of times. The CDR3 bases are TGTGCCAGCAGTGAGGGCGGGAACACTGAAGCTTTCTTT. Its protein is CASSEGGNTEAFF. V and J are TRBV12-3 or TRBV12-4 and TRBJ1-1, with unresolved D. CDR3 size: 13 residues. Trimming pared 5 bases from V and 1 base from J, leaving 8 bases between.

This clonotype has a count of ten or more. The chain is built from TRBV29-1 and TRBJ1-2; unclear D gene. This CDR3 is 12 amino acids long. The ends were cut back, 3 bases at V and 8 bases at J, with 13 bases in the middle. The germline CDR1 and CDR2 sequences are SQVTM and ANQGSEA. The CDR3 DNA is TGCAGCGTTGACACAGCTCAAAGGGGCTACACCTTC. It codes for CSVDTAQRGYTF.

This clonotype was seen ten or more times. The chain joins TRBV7-2 to TRBJ1-5; D not certain. Germline V gene sequence: CDR1 SGHTA, CDR2 FQGNSA. The CDR3 runs 16 residues. With 1 base removed from V and 1 base from J, the gap between germline ends came to 11 bases. The CDR3 sequence is CASSLGVVQSNQPQHF. In DNA form, the CDR3 reads TGTGCCAGCAGCTTAGGGGTGGTACAGAGCAATCAGCCCCAGCATTTT.

This sequence joins TRBV6-6 and TRBJ2-2; 8 positions agree with TRBD2. The CDR3 runs to 17 residues. V lost 6 bases, J lost 0 bases, and 9 bases stayed unmatched. The germline gives CDR1 MNHNY, CDR2 SVGAGI (reference sequence). CDR3 sequence: CASSLTSGGTNTGELFF. The CDR3 DNA sequence: TGTGCCAGCAGCCTTACCAGCGGGGGTACGAACACCGGGGAGCTGTTTTTT.

This clonotype was found many times. The CDR3 sequence is CASSEWGQGLADTQYF. CDR3 coding DNA: TGTGCCAGCAGTGAATGGGGACAGGGGCTAGCAGATACGCAGTATTTT. The genes are TRBV2 and TRBJ2-3; 10 nucleotides agree with TRBD1. CDR1 is SNHLY and CDR2 is FYNNEI in the germline V gene. V lost 2 bases, J lost 4 bases, and 6 bases stayed unmatched. This CDR3 comprises 16 residues. Full variable domain (rest looked up from reference TRBV2 and TRBJ2-3): EPEVTQTPSHQVTQMGQEVILRCVPISNHLYFYWYRQILGQKVEFLVSFYNNEISEKSEIFDDQFSVERPDGSNFTLKIRSTKLEDSAMYFCASSEWGQGLADTQYFGPGTRLTVL.

Regarding this clonotype: Since a much larger clone is just one base distant, this may be a read error. The V call is TRBV6-2 or TRBV6-3, the J call TRBJ1-1; no clear D. The V end was cut by 10 bases, the J end by 8 bases, with 17 bases between. Germline CDR1 reads MNHEY; CDR2 reads SVGEGT. The CDR3 has 12 amino acids. Here the CDR3 DNA reads TGTGCCAACGGAATAAGGACGGACGAAGCTTTCTTT. Translation gives CANGIRTDEAFF.

This clonotype showed up many times. The genes are TRBV10-3 and TRBJ1-5; D is undetermined. Trimming stripped 8 bases from V and 0 bases from J, with 23 bases between. Germline V gene sequence: CDR1 ENHRY, CDR2 SYGVKD. There are 18 residues in the CDR3. The CDR3 DNA is TGTGCCATCTCGACAACGGCAGCGTTAATTGATAGCAATCAGCCCCAGCATTTT. Protein: CAISTTAALIDSNQPQHF.

This clonotype was detected many times. V usage is TRBV4-3 and J usage is TRBJ2-3; no clear D. The CDR3 totals 15 residues. Per germline, CDR1 LGHNA and CDR2 YSLEER. Trimming removed 4 bases from V and 0 bases from J, with 11 bases in between. The CDR3 bases are TGCGCCAGCAGCCTGCAGGAGAGTAGCACAGATACGCAGTATTTT. Its translation: CASSLQESSTDTQYF.

This clonotype was counted at least ten times. The V gene is TRBV7-6, the J gene TRBJ1-6, with a possible D match to TRBD1 (6 bases). Germline CDR1 SGHVS, CDR2 FNYEAQ. This CDR3 has 13 residues. V dropped 8 bases and J dropped 8 bases, with 13 bases sitting between them. CDR3 loop: CASGRDIDSPLHF. The CDR3 bases are TGTGCCAGCGGACGGGACATTGATTCACCCCTCCACTTT.

The chain employs TRBV7-9 and TRBJ1-1; the D is unclear. Per germline, CDR1 SEHNR and CDR2 FQNEAQ (reference sequence). This CDR3 spans 14 amino acids. The V end was cut by 0 bases, the J end by 6 bases, with 11 bases between. This CDR3 reads CASSLALGGAEAFF. For the CDR3, the DNA is TGTGCCAGCAGCTTAGCATTGGGAGGCGCTGAAGCTTTCTTT.